These T cell receptor beta chains were read from a single sample in a study of T cells in localized non-small cell lung cancer. Profiling relied on immunoSEQ multiplex PCR, and the TCRdb table lists in-frame clones only, not all of them. The profile shows some 140,000 clones, 89% of them singletons. The sequenced sample was peripheral blood, obtained before any cancer treatment. These receptors originate from a female donor of 60 years or more with stage I lung adenocarcinoma. CDR3s include the opening cysteine and the closing phenylalanine or tryptophan. D genes are given only for firm matches. Size tells how often a clone was seen (once, few, many) or the class of an expanded clone, and some rows leave it out.

14	TRBJ2-7	TRBV10-1	NA	NA	TGCGCCAGCAGTGAGGATTTGGGGCTGCAAGAGCAGTACTTC	CASSEDLGLQEQYF
13	TRBJ1-2	TRBV27	NA	few	TGTGCCAGCAGTCTACAAGTTGGCTATGGCTACACCTTC	CASSLQVGYGYTF
14	TRBJ1-4	TRBV6-1	NA	few	TGTGCCAGTTCCGGTCGGGGGTCTTATGAAAAACTGTTTTTT	CASSGRGSYEKLFF
16	TRBJ1-4	TRBV28	NA	once	TGTGCCAGCAGTTTATTCATCCGACAGGCTAATGAAAAACTGTTTTTT	CASSLFIRQANEKLFF
14	TRBJ2-1	TRBV5-1	TRBD2	few	TGCGCCAGCAGCCCGGGACTAGCCTACAATGAGCAGTTCTTC	CASSPGLAYNEQFF
17	TRBJ2-7	TRBV7-8	TRBD2	NA	TGTGCCAGCAGCCCGCTGGTTGTAGCGGGACGTCACTACGAGCAGTACTTC	CASSPLVVAGRHYEQYF
16	TRBJ2-6	TRBV28	NA	NA	TGTGCCAGCAGTTTGGGGGGCGCGTCGGGGGCCAACGTCCTGACTTTC	CASSLGGASGANVLTF
17	TRBJ2-1	TRBV5-6	TRBD1	NA	TGTGCCAGCAACACTGGACAGGGAATAGGCCCCTACAATGAGCAGTTCTTC	CASNTGQGIGPYNEQFF
13	TRBJ2-7	TRBV15	NA	many	TGTGCCACCAGCAGAGCGCCGGGTGGCGAGCAGTACTTC	CATSRAPGGEQYF
22	TRBJ1-2	TRBV4-1	TRBD1	NA	TGCGCCAGCAGCCTGATGCCTTGGTCCGGGACAGGGGCCATCTCAACCAACTATGGCTACACCTTC	CASSLMPWSGTGAISTNYGYTF
14	TRBJ2-5	TRBV18	NA	few	TGTGCCAGCTCGTTGAGGGGGAGTGAAGAGACCCAGTACTTC	CASSLRGSEETQYF
16	TRBJ2-2	TRBV11-2	TRBD2	NA	TGTGCCAGCAGCCGTCGGATAGCGGGGGACACCGGGGAGCTGTTTTTT	CASSRRIAGDTGELFF
16	TRBJ2-6	TRBV28	NA	NA	TGTGCCAGCAGTCTCGACATACCCTCTGGGGCCAACGTCCTGACTTTC	CASSLDIPSGANVLTF
15	TRBJ1-1	TRBV27	NA	NA	TGTGCCAGCAGTTTATGGGGGCAGCCGAACACTGAAGCTTTCTTT	CASSLWGQPNTEAFF
15	TRBJ2-2	TRBV7-8	NA	NA	TGTGCCAGCAGCTCCTCCGGGGCGAACACCGGGGAGCTGTTTTTT	CASSSSGANTGELFF
12	TRBJ2-1	TRBV10-3	NA	NA	TGTGCCATCAGTCGACTAGATGGTGAGCAGTTCTTC	CAISRLDGEQFF
16	TRBJ2-2	TRBV18	NA	NA	TGTGCCAGCTCACCACAGAGTATTAGGAACACCGGGGAGCTGTTTTTT	CASSPQSIRNTGELFF
15	TRBJ1-1	TRBV30	NA	NA	TGTGCCTGGTATCAAGTAGCGACAGGCCCCACTGAAGCTTTCTTT	CAWYQVATGPTEAFF
14	TRBJ1-3	TRBV28	TRBD1	NA	TGTGCCGCGACAGGGTCTTTCTCTGGAAACACCATATATTTT	CAATGSFSGNTIYF
13	TRBJ2-5	TRBV7-7	NA	NA	TGTGCCAGCAGCCAAGACGGCCAAGAGACCCAGTACTTC	CASSQDGQETQYF
15	TRBJ2-2	TRBV11-2	NA	NA	TGTGCCAGCAGCTTAGGGTCCGCGAACACCGGGGAGCTGTTTTTT	CASSLGSANTGELFF
15	TRBJ2-3	TRBV7-9	TRBD1	NA	TGTGCCAGCAGCTTAGGACAGGGCATGACAGATACGCAGTATTTT	CASSLGQGMTDTQYF
13	TRBJ2-5	TRBV5-1	NA	once	TGCGCCAGCAGCTTGAGGTTGGGAGAGACCCAGTACTTC	CASSLRLGETQYF
13	TRBJ1-2	TRBV28	TRBD1	NA	TGTGCCAGCACCCCGGACAGGGAGGATGGCTACACCTTC	CASTPDREDGYTF
15	TRBJ1-5	TRBV5-6	NA	NA	TGTGCCAGCAGCTTGGGGGCGGTGATCAATCAGCCCCAGCATTTT	CASSLGAVINQPQHF
13	TRBJ1-1	TRBV2	TRBD1	NA	TGTGCCAGCAACCCCACAGGGGTCACTGAAGCTTTCTTT	CASNPTGVTEAFF
12	TRBJ2-3	TRBV30	NA	once	TGTGCCCAAACGGGTAGCACAGATACGCAGTATTTT	CAQTGSTDTQYF
15	TRBJ1-1	TRBV14	NA	few	TGTGCCAGCAGCCCCCAATTGGGAAAGAACACTGAAGCTTTCTTT	CASSPQLGKNTEAFF
16	TRBJ2-7	TRBV4-3	NA	NA	TGCGCCAGCAGCCAGAGGCCTCTTAGGGCAACCTACGAGCAGTACTTC	CASSQRPLRATYEQYF
16	TRBJ2-5	TRBV5-4	TRBD2	NA	TGTGCCAGCAGCCCAGATAGCGGGAGAGGTATCGAGACCCAGTACTTC	CASSPDSGRGIETQYF
13	TRBJ1-4	TRBV2	TRBD1	NA	TGTGCCACCCAAAAGGGGGCTCAGGAAAAACTGTTTTTT	CATQKGAQEKLFF
15	TRBJ1-4	TRBV7-9	NA	NA	TGTGCCAGCAGCGACCGAGGAGCTCTTGATGAAAAACTGTTTTTT	CASSDRGALDEKLFF
17	TRBJ2-3	TRBV7-8	TRBD1	NA	TGTGCCAGCAGCCGGACGACAGGGGGCGCAGGGACAGATACGCAGTATTTT	CASSRTTGGAGTDTQYF
11	TRBJ2-1	TRBV20-1	NA	NA	TGCAGTGCTAGACTTTTCAATGAGCAGTTCTTC	CSARLFNEQFF
16	TRBJ2-5	TRBV28	TRBD2	NA	TGTGCCAGCGGGTCTAGCGGGGGGAAGCACCAAGAGACCCAGTACTTC	CASGSSGGKHQETQYF
12	TRBJ2-3	TRBV10-1	NA	NA	TGCGCCAGTTCCGAAGGGACAGATACGCAGTATTTT	CASSEGTDTQYF
15	TRBJ1-1	TRBV5-6	TRBD1	NA	TGTGCCAGCAGCAAAGACAGGGGGCGGAACACTGAAGCTTTCTTT	CASSKDRGRNTEAFF
14	TRBJ2-3	TRBV6-1	NA	NA	TGTGCCAGCAGTGAAGCGCTAGGGGCAGATACGCAGTATTTT	CASSEALGADTQYF
14	TRBJ1-1	TRBV6-6	NA	NA	TGTGCCAGCAGTTCCTTCGTCGTGAACACTGAAGCTTTCTTT	CASSSFVVNTEAFF
13	TRBJ2-7	TRBV5-1	NA	NA	TGCGCCAGCAGCTTGATAGGGGCCTACGAGCAGTACTTC	CASSLIGAYEQYF